The clone carrying this T cell receptor beta chain was seen once. Its antigen is unidentified. The data derive from a study of cytomegalovirus exposure and HLA in healthy donors. Notes on the study in general: Available immune exposure information covered CMV serostatus only.

The CDR3 extends over 18 amino acids. V was pared by 3 bases and J by 2 bases, with 15 bases of the junction left unmatched. From germline, CDR1 is GTSNPN and CDR2 SVGIG (reference sequence). PCR amplification relied on 60 Vbeta primers (plus 13 Jbeta primers). Measured with immunoSEQ multiplex PCR; TCRdb has only the in-frame clones, and not every one. This sample has about 180,000 clones, with almost 85% found just once. This receptor was taken from a woman aged 45-59 years in good health and CMV-seronegative. The V gene is TRBV30, the J gene TRBJ2-3; 9 bases fit TRBD2. Sequences were obtained from PBMCs. CDR3 loop: CAWSQRRGGFMSTDTQYF. The CDR3 region has the DNA TGTGCCTGGAGCCAAAGGCGGGGGGGATTTATGTCCACAGATACGCAGTATTTT. Full variable domain (outside the CDR3, taken from reference TRBV30 and TRBJ2-3): SQTIHQWPATLVQPVGSPLSLECTVEGTSNPNLYWYRQAAGRGLQLLFYSVGIGQISSEVPQNLSASRPQDRQFILSSKKLLLSDSGFYLCAWSQRRGGFMSTDTQYFGPGTRLTVL.